Each of the 24 T cell receptor beta chains below was sequenced from the same sample in a study of cytomegalovirus exposure and HLA in healthy donors. 13 Jbeta primers and 60 Vbeta primers were used for the PCR. The assay was immunoSEQ multiplex PCR, and TCRdb's table has in-frame clones only and misses some. The sample records 80,000 or so clones, 70% to 85% being singletons. The sequencing sample was made of PBMCs. The origin of the receptors is a man aged 50-59 years in good health and CMV-seropositive.

The V call is TRBV7-9, the J call TRBJ1-1; a possible D gene is TRBD1 (6 bases). Trimming cost V 0 bases and J 8 bases, with 7 bases left between them. There are 12 residues in the CDR3. Germline loops: CDR1 SEHNR, CDR2 FQNEAQ (reference sequence). CDR3 sequence reads: CASSLAGTEAFF. CDR3 in DNA: TGTGCCAGCAGCTTAGCGGGGACAGAAGCTTTCTTT.

The rearrangement uses TRBV7-9 and TRBJ2-7; 7 bases map to TRBD1. This CDR3 has 15 residues. Germline CDR1 SEHNR, CDR2 FQNEAQ (reference sequence). The V segment lost 5 bases and the J segment 1 base; nucleotides outside the gene matches: 8. CDR3 protein: CASSDPRGKSYEQYF. The CDR3 DNA reads as TGTGCCAGCAGCGACCCCAGGGGGAAGTCCTACGAGCAGTACTTC.

This clone was found a few times. The CDR3 region is CASSLDGTSGSGAQFF. The CDR3 DNA is TGTGCCAGCAGCTTAGATGGGACTAGCGGGAGTGGGGCGCAGTTCTTC. The chain couples TRBV7-2 to TRBJ2-1; TRBD2 matches 14 bases. In germline, CDR1 is SGHTA, CDR2 FQGNSA. This CDR3 contains 16 residues. V shed 1 base, J shed 12 bases, and the junction held 8 bases outside the gene matches.

This clone was detected once. The chain links TRBV30 to TRBJ2-1, with 13 bases lining up with TRBD2. J lost 7 bases, V lost 2 bases, and 8 bases had no gene match. Germline-derived CDR1 and CDR2 are GTSNPN and SVGIG (reference sequence). This CDR3 has 16 residues. CDR3 bases: TGTGCCTGGAGTACCTCTCGGACTAGCGGGAGAAATGAGCAGTTCTTC. The encoded protein is CAWSTSRTSGRNEQFF.

The chain employs TRBV7-2 and TRBJ2-1, with no clear D. V was cut by 5 bases and J by 7 bases, with 6 bases left in between. Germline CDR1 SGHTA, CDR2 FQGNSA. There are 11 residues in the CDR3. This chain's CDR3 is CASSPSNEQFF. In DNA form, the CDR3 reads TGTGCCAGCAGCCCCTCTAATGAGCAGTTCTTC.

The chain employs TRBV6-5 and TRBJ2-5; possibly TRBD2 for D (5 bases). From germline, CDR1 is MNHEY and CDR2 SVGAGI. V was cut by 5 bases and J by 4 bases, with 14 bases left in between. The CDR3 contains 14 residues. The CDR3 DNA follows: TGTGCCAGCAGTCCTTTACTCAGCGGAGAGACCCAGTACTTC. Translation gives CASSPLLSGETQYF.

The CDR3 DNA reads as TGTGCCACCAGTAGACAGGGGGGTTTTCAGCCCCAGCATTTT. Protein product: CATSRQGGFQPQHF. This rearrangement joins TRBV15 to TRBJ1-5, with 9 bases lining up with TRBD1. The CDR3 sequence is 14 residues long. Looked up from germline, CDR1 is LNHNV and CDR2 is YYDKDF (reference sequence). Trimming at V came to 6 bases and at J to 6 bases, leaving 6 bases not matched to a gene.

V and J are TRBV9 and TRBJ2-7, with D hard to call. Germline V gene lookup returns CDR1 SGDLS and CDR2 YYNGEE. V was pared by 4 bases and J by 6 bases, with 14 bases between. The CDR3 runs 13 residues. CDR3 DNA sequence: TGTGCCAGCAGCTCCAGCACTATGGGCGAGCAGTACTTC. This gives the protein CASSSSTMGEQYF.

The chain employs TRBV27 and TRBJ1-2, with TRBD1 matching over 8 bases. The junction had 14 bases not matched to a gene; V was cut back by 4 bases and J by 10 bases. The CDR3 length is 15 residues. Germline V gene data show CDR1 as MNHEY and CDR2 as SMNVEV (reference sequence). The CDR3 sequence is CASSSAFGLQGDYTF. The CDR3 coding sequence is TGTGCCAGCAGTTCAGCATTCGGTCTACAGGGGGACTACACCTTC.

The V call is TRBV7-8, the J call TRBJ2-1; D may be TRBD2 (5 bases). The CDR3 runs 15 residues. V was pared by 1 base and J by 7 bases, with 14 bases between. Germline V gene data show CDR1 as SGHVS and CDR2 as FQNEAQ. DNA for the CDR3: TGTGCCAGCAGCTTAGAAAGCCGGGGTTGGAATGAGCAGTTCTTC. It specifies CASSLESRGWNEQFF.

This chain connects TRBV10-3 to TRBJ2-1; 8 bases line up with TRBD2. After removal of 7 bases from V and 6 bases from J, the junction contained 14 bases not matched to a gene. The CDR3 has 16 amino acids. Germline V gives CDR1 ENHRY, CDR2 SYGVKD. CDR3 protein: CAITPGGAGAFNEQFF. The CDR3 DNA sequence: TGTGCCATCACCCCCGGTGGAGCGGGAGCTTTCAATGAGCAGTTCTTC.

This chain joins TRBV4-2 and TRBJ2-3; 7 bases agree with TRBD2. The germline V gene has CDR1 LGHNA and CDR2 YNFKEQ. CDR3 size: 16 residues. V shed 3 bases and J 0 bases; nucleotides not matched to a gene: 6. The CDR3 nucleotides read TGTGCCAGCAGCCACCCATCTAGCGGTAGCACAGATACGCAGTATTTT. This sequence encodes CASSHPSSGSTDTQYF.

The chain couples TRBV29-1 to TRBJ1-1; D might be TRBD1 (5 bases). This CDR3 comprises 16 residues. V was trimmed by 3 bases and J by 4 bases, leaving 21 bases between them. Germline-derived CDR1 and CDR2 are SQVTM and ANQGSEA. CDR3 sequence: CSVDDWPGIRSTEAFF. CDR3 bases: TGCAGCGTTGATGATTGGCCAGGGATTCGGAGCACTGAAGCTTTCTTT. Based on the CDR3 plus reference TRBV29-1 and TRBJ1-1, the full variable domain is SAVISQKPSRDICQRGTSLTIQCQVDSQVTMMFWYRQQPGQSLTLIATANQGSEATYESGFVIDKFPISRPNLTFSTLTVSNMSPEDSSIYLCSVDDWPGIRSTEAFFGQGTRLTVV.

The chain joins TRBV30 to TRBJ2-7; 7 positions match TRBD1. Germline V lookup: CDR1 GTSNPN, CDR2 SVGIG (reference sequence). With 2 bases clipped from V and 4 bases from J, the junction kept 5 bases outside the gene matches. This CDR3 is built from 13 residues. The chain's CDR3 is CAWSRGTAYEQYF. The CDR3 nucleotides are TGTGCCTGGAGTAGAGGGACAGCGTACGAGCAGTACTTC. Supplemented by reference TRBV30 and TRBJ2-7, the full variable domain reads SQTIHQWPATLVQPVGSPLSLECTVEGTSNPNLYWYRQAAGRGLQLLFYSVGIGQISSEVPQNLSASRPQDRQFILSSKKLLLSDSGFYLCAWSRGTAYEQYFGPGTRLTVT.

This clone was recorded only once. This sequence joins TRBV18 and TRBJ2-4; maybe TRBD1 (5 bases). Germline CDR1 reads KGHSH; CDR2 reads LQKENI. The V and J ends lost 3 bases and 0 bases respectively, with 12 bases between them. The length of the CDR3 is 16 residues. CDR3 sequence (DNA): TGTGCCAGCTCACCCCTAGAAGGGGTAGCCAAAAACATTCAGTACTTC. It codes for CASSPLEGVAKNIQYF. Drawing the rest from reference TRBV18 and TRBJ2-4, the complete variable domain is NAGVMQNPRHLVRRRGQEARLRCSPMKGHSHVYWYRQLPEEGLKFMVYLQKENIIDESGMPKERFSAEFPKEGPSILRIQQVVRGDSAAYFCASSPLEGVAKNIQYFGAGTRLSVL.

The V call is TRBV5-5, the J call TRBJ2-7, with D possibly TRBD2 on 5 matching bases. Germline V gene sequence: CDR1 SGHKS, CDR2 YYEKEE (reference sequence). V was clipped by 0 bases and J by 2 bases, with 9 bases between them. The length of the CDR3 is 14 residues. CDR3 residues: CASSLEGDPYEQYF. DNA of the CDR3: TGTGCCAGCAGCTTGGAGGGAGACCCCTACGAGCAGTACTTC.

V and J are TRBV25-1 and TRBJ2-5, with D possibly TRBD2 on 5 matching bases. The CDR3 sequence is 14 residues long. V was pared by 1 base and J by 5 bases, with 11 bases between. Per the germline V gene, CDR1 is MGHDK and CDR2 is SYGVNS. CDR3 DNA sequence: TGTGCCAGCAGTGAATTCCGGGGATTGGAGACCCAGTACTTC. It encodes CASSEFRGLETQYF.

J is TRBJ2-7 and V is TRBV9; 11 nucleotides match TRBD2. Germline-derived CDR1 and CDR2 are SGDLS and YYNGEE. V lost 1 base to trimming and J lost 5 bases; unmatched junction nucleotides: 5. The CDR3 is made up of 15 amino acids. In DNA, the CDR3 is TGTGCCAGCAGCGTAAGTGGACTAGCGGGCCACGAGCAGTACTTC. Its translation: CASSVSGLAGHEQYF.

The V and J genes are TRBV30 and TRBJ2-5; a possible D gene is TRBD1 (5 bases). CDR1 is GTSNPN and CDR2 is SVGIG in the germline V gene (reference sequence). The CDR3 is made up of 13 amino acids. V was pared by 5 bases and J by 3 bases, with 13 bases between. As DNA, the CDR3 is TGTGCCTGGGCAGGGAAGGCGGAAGAGACCCAGTACTTC. Protein sequence: CAWAGKAEETQYF.

As concerns this clone: The junction departs from germline at one end; a sequencing error may be responsible. This chain uses TRBV27 with TRBJ2-6; D possibly corresponds to TRBD1 (5 bases). CDR3 size: 16 residues. CDR1 and CDR2 from the germline V gene are MNHEY and SMNVEV (reference sequence). CDR3 in amino acids: CASSLYPGSGANGLTF. CDR3 nucleotide sequence: TGTGCCAGCAGCCTTTACCCAGGCTCTGGGGCCAACGGCCTGACTTTC.

This sequence joins TRBV5-8 and TRBJ2-2, with 8 bases aligning to TRBD1. Trimming cost V 2 bases and J 3 bases; bases outside gene matches: 12. Germline V CDR1 and CDR2: SGHTS, YDEGEE. The length of the CDR3 is 18 residues. The CDR3: CASSLPPRTGTYTGELFF. CDR3 coding DNA: TGTGCCAGCAGCTTACCTCCTAGGACAGGGACCTACACCGGGGAGCTGTTTTTT.

The CDR3 loop is CSVADTSSYEQYF. The CDR3 bases are TGCAGCGTGGCGGACACCAGCTCCTACGAGCAGTACTTC. The V gene is TRBV29-1, the J gene TRBJ2-7, with D possibly being TRBD1 (5 bases). This CDR3 region has 13 residues. The V gene's germline CDR1 is SQVTM and CDR2 ANQGSEA. V lost 6 bases and J 0 bases, leaving 12 bases between the germline ends.

As concerns this clone: A read error may account for a junction end that differs from germline. The rearrangement uses TRBV7-9 and TRBJ2-6; weak D call: TRBD1 (5 bases). CDR3 length: 17 amino acids. Germline V lookup: CDR1 SEHNR, CDR2 FQNEAQ (reference sequence). The CDR3 DNA reads TGTGCCAGCAGCTTATTGGGCCCGATCTCTGGGGCCAACGGCCTGACTTTC. As protein: CASSLLGPISGANGLTF.

V is TRBV5-1 and J is TRBJ2-3; TRBD2 matches 7 bases. The CDR3 consists of 16 residues. The germline gives CDR1 SGHRS, CDR2 YFSETQ. Trimming took 0 bases from V and 5 from J; bases not matched to a gene: 9. The DNA for the CDR3 is TGCGCCAGCAGCTTGGAAATGGCGGGAGCTAAAGATACGCAGTATTTT. Amino acids: CASSLEMAGAKDTQYF.